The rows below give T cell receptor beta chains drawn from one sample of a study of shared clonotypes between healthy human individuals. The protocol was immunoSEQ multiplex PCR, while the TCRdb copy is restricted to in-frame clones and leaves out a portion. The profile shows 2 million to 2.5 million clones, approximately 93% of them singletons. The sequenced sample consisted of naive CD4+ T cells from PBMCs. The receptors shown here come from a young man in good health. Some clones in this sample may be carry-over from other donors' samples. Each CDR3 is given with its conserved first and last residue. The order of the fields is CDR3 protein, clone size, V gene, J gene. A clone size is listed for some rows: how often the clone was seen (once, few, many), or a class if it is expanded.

CDR3 protein: CASSLVGQGYEQYF
clone size: once
V gene: TRBV5-4
J gene: TRBJ2-7

CDR3 protein: CASSIGGANTGELFF
clone size: NA
V gene: TRBV19
J gene: TRBJ2-2

CDR3 protein: CASSDPRGAYYGYTF
clone size: NA
V gene: TRBV6-1
J gene: TRBJ1-2

CDR3 protein: CASSLSPGRMRNEQYF
clone size: NA
V gene: TRBV5-1
J gene: TRBJ2-7

CDR3 protein: CSVERQISYNEQFF
clone size: NA
V gene: TRBV29-1
J gene: TRBJ2-1

CDR3 protein: CASSDRLGTDTQYF
clone size: NA
V gene: TRBV11-2
J gene: TRBJ2-3

CDR3 protein: CASSEQGLNEKLFF
clone size: NA
V gene: TRBV2
J gene: TRBJ1-4

CDR3 protein: CASSLAPGLADTQYF
clone size: NA
V gene: TRBV5-6
J gene: TRBJ2-3

CDR3 protein: CATRKTLLGEQYF
clone size: NA
V gene: TRBV15
J gene: TRBJ2-7

CDR3 protein: CASSLADSQETQYF
clone size: once
V gene: TRBV27
J gene: TRBJ2-5

CDR3 protein: CASSSQGGNQPQHF
clone size: NA
V gene: TRBV6-6
J gene: TRBJ1-5

CDR3 protein: CASSPPDRGYEQYF
clone size: NA
V gene: TRBV18
J gene: TRBJ2-7

CDR3 protein: CASSSGLAGLYEQYF
clone size: NA
V gene: TRBV28
J gene: TRBJ2-7

CDR3 protein: CARSGVAGLFEQYF
clone size: NA
V gene: TRBV30
J gene: TRBJ2-7

CDR3 protein: CAINRPPDTGELFF
clone size: few
V gene: TRBV19
J gene: TRBJ2-2

CDR3 protein: CASSLVPYLDEQFF
clone size: NA
V gene: TRBV5-6
J gene: TRBJ2-1

CDR3 protein: CASSLRQGRSGNTEAFF
clone size: NA
V gene: TRBV28
J gene: TRBJ1-1

CDR3 protein: CASSTGVETQYF
clone size: NA
V gene: TRBV6-1
J gene: TRBJ2-5

CDR3 protein: CSGGTYEQYF
clone size: NA
V gene: TRBV20-1
J gene: TRBJ2-7

CDR3 protein: CASSFTGTVYEQYF
clone size: NA
V gene: TRBV7-2
J gene: TRBJ2-7

CDR3 protein: CASSESGRPYNEQFF
clone size: NA
V gene: TRBV2
J gene: TRBJ2-1

CDR3 protein: CASSLRGAVYGYTF
clone size: NA
V gene: TRBV5-6
J gene: TRBJ1-2

CDR3 protein: CASSLGGLGTEAFF
clone size: once
V gene: TRBV5-1
J gene: TRBJ1-1

CDR3 protein: CASSFGSPNTEAFF
clone size: NA
V gene: TRBV5-1
J gene: TRBJ1-1

CDR3 protein: CASSWGQATGELFF
clone size: NA
V gene: TRBV27
J gene: TRBJ2-2

CDR3 protein: CASRSGNDRTYEQYF
clone size: NA
V gene: TRBV6-1
J gene: TRBJ2-7

CDR3 protein: CASSQGGRSYEQYF
clone size: NA
V gene: TRBV4-3
J gene: TRBJ2-7

CDR3 protein: CASSLEPGGMSYEQYF
clone size: NA
V gene: TRBV5-1
J gene: TRBJ2-7